This TCR beta chain emerged from a study of blood T cells in healthy people across ages. General study points: When set beside aged donors, long-lived donors presented more naive CD4+ cells and higher diversity.

The germline CDR1 and CDR2 sequences are SEHNR and FQNEAQ (reference sequence). The V gene lost 4 bases and the J gene lost 1 base, with 13 bases spanning the gap. The CDR3 length is 16 residues. The use of a sample-barcoded 5' primer and a J-beta primer mix characterized a second PCR of roughly 7 to 12 cycles. TCRdb redid the calling of the 5' RACE reads with MiXCR, one entry per CDR3 protein. Of just under 550,000 distinct CDR3 sequences detected, 20% to 30% appear once; the ten largest clones hold 8.7%. With respect to this clonotype: The antigen remains unidentified.

The same data also went into a second study, on T cells of mothers and their children. That work adds: A second PCR was performed with the M1S primer. This primer added sample barcodes and 2-4 random nucleotides. Sequencing got over 9 million TCR beta CDR3 reads from each mother and several million from each child.

This clonotype was obtained from a boy aged 5-17 years in good health. The sequenced sample consisted of blood. The chain joins TRBV7-9 to TRBJ2-2; D is perhaps TRBD2 (5 bases). In DNA form, the CDR3 reads TGTGCCAGCAGCTCAGTTAGCCGGGGGAACACCGGGGAGCTGTTTTTT. Translation gives CASSSVSRGNTGELFF.